The T cell receptor (beta chain) under discussion was sequenced for a study of cytomegalovirus exposure and HLA in healthy donors. About the research overall: Roughly 80% of roughly 430 genotyped donors fell in the Caucasian-associated ancestry cluster.

PCR was performed using 60 Vbeta and 13 Jbeta primers. This table comes from immunoSEQ multiplex PCR, and its TCRdb copy is limited to in-frame clones, with some not included. This sample's table reports under 150,000 clones. The length of the CDR3 is 15 residues. V was clipped by 4 bases and J by 8 bases; unmatched bases: 8. The V gene's germline CDR1 is MDHEN and CDR2 SYDVKM. Sample: PBMCs. The V and J genes are TRBV28 and TRBJ2-1; 10 nucleotides agree with TRBD1. The source is a woman aged 55-75 years in good health and CMV-seronegative. The CDR3 region is CASSSGQGGLYEQFF. In nucleotides, the CDR3 is TGTGCCAGCAGTTCAGGACAGGGGGGCCTATATGAGCAGTTCTTC. The full variable domain, rest sourced from reference TRBV28 and TRBJ2-1, is DVKVTQSSRYLVKRTGEKVFLECVQDMDHENMFWYRQDPGLGLRLIYFSYDVKMKEKGDIPEGYSVSREKKERFSLILESASTNQTSMYLCASSSGQGGLYEQFFGPGTRLTVL.